This T cell receptor beta chain was identified in a study of blood T cell repertoires in COVID-19. Study-level background: COVID-19 samples collected from the United States, Italy and Spain covered acute and convalescent phases. The analysed material was cDNA or gDNA that came from T cells, B-cell-depleted T cells, or PBMCs.

Ages ranged from roughly 18 to 100 years, with residence in some 25 US areas. The CDR3 totals 15 residues. V lost 2 bases to trimming and J lost 5 bases; unmatched junction nucleotides: 5. The germline V gene encodes CDR1 SGHVS and CDR2 FQNEAQ. Study processing details: Researchers report that nucleated cell counts were estimated from reference gene primer amplification. Using immunoSEQ multiplex PCR, the repertoire was profiled, and TCRdb retains in-frame clones only, with some absent. D and trimming come from the DNA, and the V and J calls and clone size come from that table. In the table there are about 220,000 clones, more than 80% of which are singletons.

This receptor was obtained from a woman between 18 and 30 years old in a cohort exposed to, infected with or recovered from COVID-19 (not recorded which). The V and J genes are TRBV7-8 and TRBJ2-5; 10 bases match TRBD2. The sequencing input was PBMCs or T cells enriched from blood (not recorded which). This CDR3 is CASSLRLAGVETQYF. CDR3 DNA: TGTGCCAGCAGCTTAAGGCTAGCGGGAGTGGAGACCCAGTACTTC.